Listed below are T cell receptor beta chains from one sample, sequenced in a study of T cell repertoires in cytomegalovirus infection. Each CDR3 protein is one row after TCRdb ran MiXCR on the reads. The repertoire holds fewer than 550,000 distinct CDR3 sequences, with more than 15% as singletons. Sequencing used CD8+ T cells from PBMCs. The receptors originated from a human donor in good health (CMV status not recorded). Some clones in this sample may be carry-over from other donors' samples. The CDR3 runs from the conserved cysteine through the conserved F or W. D genes are given only for firm matches. Part of the rows lack a size; the others show once, few, many or a class for expanded clones.

j_gene,abundance,d_gene,v_gene,CDR3aa,CDR3nt
TRBJ1-1,.,.,TRBV6-1,CASTEGGRSEAFF,TGTGCCAGCACCGAGGGGGGGAGGAGTGAAGCTTTCTTT
TRBJ1-1,few,.,TRBV27,CASSFQGFTEAFF,TGTGCCAGCAGTTTTCAGGGATTCACTGAAGCTTTCTTT
TRBJ2-1,.,TRBD1,TRBV6-8,CASSYRRQGAIEQFF,TGTGCCAGCAGTTACCGGAGACAGGGGGCTATTGAGCAGTTCTTC
TRBJ2-3,.,.,TRBV4-1,CASSQPGTRASTDTQYF,TGCGCCAGCAGCCAACCCGGGACCCGAGCTAGCACAGATACGCAGTATTTT
TRBJ2-7,.,.,TRBV11-3,CASSSLNRYEQYF,TGTGCCAGCAGCTCTCTGAACCGTTACGAGCAGTACTTC
TRBJ1-1,few,TRBD1,TRBV24-1,CATRGSGTGVLNTEAFF,TGTGCCACCAGGGGCTCCGGGACAGGGGTCTTGAACACTGAAGCTTTCTTT
TRBJ1-2,.,.,TRBV19,CASTFGRGYGYTF,TGTGCCAGTACATTTGGTCGTGGGTATGGCTACACCTTC
TRBJ1-1,few,TRBD1,TRBV28,CATGEDRGPVGTEAFF,TGTGCCACCGGGGAGGACAGGGGACCTGTAGGCACTGAAGCTTTCTTT
TRBJ1-4,.,.,TRBV4-2,CASSQAPGRKLFF,TGTGCCAGCAGCCAAGCTCCTGGGAGAAAACTGTTTTTT
TRBJ2-5,many,TRBD2,TRBV7-6,CASSGPGGAGQETQYF,TGTGCCAGCAGCGGGCCGGGGGGGGCCGGCCAAGAGACCCAGTACTTC
TRBJ1-1,.,.,TRBV30,CAWSVLGGMNTEAFF,TGTGCCTGGAGTGTACTTGGGGGGATGAACACTGAAGCTTTCTTT
TRBJ2-1,.,.,TRBV28,CASSSNGQGEGHAPYNEQFF,TGTGCCAGCAGCTCAAACGGTCAGGGGGAGGGTCACGCTCCCTACAATGAGCAGTTCTTC
TRBJ2-1,.,.,TRBV20-1,CSARDLAGVSYNEQFF,TGCAGTGCTAGAGATCTCGCCGGGGTTTCCTACAATGAGCAGTTCTTC
TRBJ1-1,.,.,TRBV9,CASSVEEGWTEAFF,TGTGCCAGCAGCGTAGAGGAGGGATGGACTGAAGCTTTCTTT
TRBJ2-3,.,TRBD2,TRBV7-3,CASSRYGGAGDTQYF,TGTGCCAGCAGCCGCTACGGGGGGGCGGGAGATACGCAGTATTTT
TRBJ2-1,many,TRBD2,TRBV7-9,CASSSRLAGGNNEQFF,TGTGCCAGCAGTTCCAGACTAGCGGGAGGGAACAATGAGCAGTTCTTC
TRBJ1-2,many,TRBD1,TRBV6-1,CASSEAGTGEFPNYGYTF,TGTGCCAGCAGTGAAGCGGGGACAGGGGAATTTCCTAACTATGGCTACACCTTC
TRBJ2-5,many,.,TRBV28,CASTYDISTEETQYF,TGTGCCAGCACTTATGACATTTCTACTGAAGAGACCCAGTACTTC
TRBJ1-2,few,TRBD1,TRBV14,CASSQPDRAHYGYTF,TGTGCCAGCAGCCAACCGGACAGGGCCCACTATGGCTACACCTTC
TRBJ1-1,.,.,TRBV27,CASSPIGPFTEAFF,TGTGCCAGCAGTCCCATCGGGCCCTTCACTGAAGCTTTCTTT
TRBJ2-3,.,.,TRBV6-2/TRBV6-3,CASSFPPQGLDTQYF,TGTGCCAGCAGTTTCCCCCCACAGGGATTAGATACGCAGTATTTT
TRBJ1-3,few,.,TRBV7-9,CASSLYAGQKTGNTIYF,TGTGCCAGCAGCTTATACGCAGGACAGAAGACTGGAAACACCATATATTTT
TRBJ2-7,few,.,TRBV27,CASGLGETYEQYF,TGTGCCAGCGGCTTAGGAGAGACCTACGAGCAGTACTTC
TRBJ2-7,many,TRBD1,TRBV7-9,CASSFRDRNYEQYF,TGTGCCAGCAGCTTCAGGGACAGGAACTACGAGCAGTACTTC
TRBJ2-5,.,TRBD2,TRBV6-6,CASSYPVLAGAETQYF,TGTGCCAGCAGTTACCCGGTTTTGGCGGGAGCGGAGACCCAGTACTTC
TRBJ2-7,.,.,TRBV7-6,CASSLGVGYVQYF,TGTGCCAGCAGCTTAGGAGTGGGCTACGTGCAGTACTTC
TRBJ2-7,.,.,TRBV28,CASSRIRQARAYEQYF,TGTGCCAGCAGCCGCATCCGACAGGCGAGGGCCTACGAGCAGTACTTC
TRBJ1-1,.,TRBD1,TRBV5-4,CASNNRGSTEAFF,TGTGCCAGCAACAACAGGGGGAGTACTGAAGCTTTCTTT
TRBJ1-1,.,.,TRBV4-1,CASSSKTVGNTEAFF,TGCGCCAGCAGCTCGAAGACCGTGGGGAACACTGAAGCTTTCTTT
TRBJ1-2,.,.,TRBV7-3,CASASDGYGYTF,TGTGCCAGCGCCTCGGACGGGTATGGCTACACGTTC
TRBJ2-2,.,TRBD1,TRBV29-1,CSVDRGPNTGEPFF,TGCAGCGTGGACAGGGGCCCCAACACCGGGGAGCCGTTTTTT
TRBJ2-5,many,TRBD1,TRBV14,CASSQVEGQAISETQYF,TGTGCCAGCAGCCAAGTGGAGGGACAGGCCATTTCAGAGACCCAGTACTTC
TRBJ2-7,many,.,TRBV7-9,CASAPPGRQTYEQYF,TGTGCCAGCGCTCCCCCGGGGCGGCAAACCTACGAGCAGTACTTC
TRBJ1-2,many,.,TRBV12-3/TRBV12-4,CASSPGAGNGYTF,TGTGCCAGCAGTCCAGGGGCAGGGAATGGCTACACCTTC
TRBJ1-3,few,.,TRBV2,CASRPGHIFPSGNTIYF,TGTGCCAGCAGGCCGGGACACATCTTTCCCTCTGGAAACACCATATATTTT
TRBJ2-5,few,.,TRBV7-9,CTSSLGGQDYPAQETQYF,TGTACCAGCAGCCTCGGGGGGCAGGACTACCCAGCCCAAGAGACCCAGTACTTC
TRBJ2-3,once,.,TRBV18,CTSSPGYTDTQYF,TGTACCAGCTCACCGGGATACACAGATACGCAGTATTTT
TRBJ2-1,many,.,TRBV6-1,CASSTRNTEGGIDEQFF,TGTGCCAGCAGCACTAGAAATACCGAGGGGGGGATCGATGAGCAGTTCTTC
TRBJ1-2,.,.,TRBV12-3/TRBV12-4,CASTPFPGTGGYTF,TGTGCCAGCACCCCATTCCCCGGGACGGGTGGCTACACCTTC
TRBJ1-2,many,.,TRBV7-6,CASSLGTRLYGYTF,TGTGCCAGCAGCTTAGGGACGCGCCTCTATGGCTACACCTTC
TRBJ2-7,few,.,TRBV6-5,CASSWRGGPGYEQYF,TGTGCCAGCAGTTGGAGGGGGGGGCCGGGCTACGAGCAGTACTTC
TRBJ2-2,few,.,TRBV14,CASSQEVGQTGELFF,TGTGCCAGCAGCCAAGAAGTGGGCCAAACCGGGGAGCTGTTTTTT
TRBJ2-1,.,.,TRBV6-2/TRBV6-3,CASSYPERVKQFF,TGTGCCAGCAGTTATCCGGAGCGGGTGAAGCAGTTCTTC
TRBJ2-7,.,.,TRBV7-9,CASSQTGSSRKGEQYF,TGTGCCAGCAGCCAAACCGGGTCCTCAAGGAAAGGGGAGCAGTACTTC
TRBJ2-1,.,TRBD1,TRBV7-6,CASSRDRDPYNFQFF,TGTGCCAGCAGCAGGGACAGGGACCCCTACAATTTTCAGTTCTTC
TRBJ2-5,many,.,TRBV10-3,CAISGPNQETQYF,TGTGCCATCAGTGGACCGAACCAAGAGACCCAGTACTTC
TRBJ2-7,many,TRBD1,TRBV11-2,CASNPQGRPYEQYF,TGTGCCAGCAACCCACAGGGGCGACCTTACGAGCAGTACTTC
TRBJ2-7,.,.,TRBV10-3,CAIMNPSGGATSYEQYF,TGTGCCATCATGAACCCCTCCGGAGGGGCCACCTCCTACGAGCAGTACTTC
TRBJ2-7,few,TRBD1,TRBV20-1,CSASIEQGLDIEQYF,TGCAGTGCCTCCATCGAACAGGGGCTAGACATCGAGCAGTACTTC